The rows below give T cell receptor beta chains drawn from one sample of a study of blood T cell repertoires in COVID-19. Data came from immunoSEQ multiplex PCR; TCRdb stores just in-frame clones and leaves some out. The sample holds roughly 45,000 clones, around four fifths seen once. Sequenced sample: peripheral blood. The receptors here all came from a human donor in a cohort sampled during active COVID-19. CDR3s include the opening cysteine and the closing phenylalanine or tryptophan. A D gene is named only where the DNA matches it firmly. Some rows mark clone size as missing; the rest say once, few, many or name a class of expanded clone.

>TRBJ1-2|TRBV5-1|-|-
CASSLGYREGYTF
TGCGCCAGCAGCTTGGGATACAGAGAAGGCTACACCTTC
>TRBJ2-7|TRBV30|TRBD1|-
CAWRNRGVDEQYF
TGTGCCTGGAGGAACAGGGGGGTCGACGAGCAGTACTTC
>TRBJ1-2|TRBV5-4|TRBD1|-
CASSPSGGTNYGYTF
TGTGCCAGCAGCCCGTCAGGGGGGACTAACTATGGCTACACCTTC
>TRBJ2-2|TRBV14|TRBD1|few
CASSQVNPGQANTGELFF
TGTGCCAGCAGCCAAGTCAATCCGGGACAGGCGAACACCGGGGAGCTGTTTTTT
>TRBJ2-2|TRBV18|-|-
CASSLGRGTGELFF
TGTGCCAGCTCCTTAGGACGGGGCACCGGGGAGCTGTTTTTT
>TRBJ1-3|TRBV6-5|-|-
CASGDPFTGNTIYF
TGTGCCTCAGGGGACCCCTTTACTGGAAACACCATATATTTT
>TRBJ1-1|TRBV2|TRBD1|-
CASKGGRDREAFF
TGTGCCAGCAAGGGGGGTAGGGACAGAGAAGCTTTCTTT
>TRBJ1-3|TRBV18|-|once
CASSPYDTATSRNTIYF
TGTGCCAGCTCACCATATGACACAGCCACCTCGAGAAACACCATATATTTT
>TRBJ1-6|TRBV5-6|-|-
CASSLDLKNSPLHF
TGTGCCAGCAGCTTGGATCTTAAAAATTCACCCCTCCACTTT
>TRBJ1-6|TRBV2|-|-
CASSAGRTGDSPLHF
TGTGCCAGCAGTGCTGGGCGGACCGGGGATTCACCCCTCCACTTT
>TRBJ2-7|TRBV6-4|TRBD1|-
CATAYLPGGRMDEQYF
TGTGCCACCGCTTACCTCCCAGGGGGCAGGATGGACGAGCAGTACTTC
>TRBJ1-4|TRBV5-1|-|once
CASSLAGGTNEKLFF
TGCGCCAGCAGCTTGGCCGGGGGAACTAATGAAAAACTGTTTTTT
>TRBJ2-5|TRBV7-2|TRBD2|-
CASSATGLAGGKTQYF
TGTGCCAGCAGCGCGACTGGGCTAGCGGGGGGAAAGACCCAGTACTTC
>TRBJ1-4|TRBV2|-|-
CASSGGGRSGEKLFF
TGTGCCAGCAGTGGAGGCGGGAGGAGCGGTGAAAAACTGTTTTTT
>TRBJ1-4|TRBV7-2|-|few
CASSFTGRGTNEKLFF
TGTGCCAGCAGCTTTACAGGGAGGGGCACTAATGAAAAACTGTTTTTT
>TRBJ1-4|TRBV28|-|few
CASSPQVLGEKLFF
TGTGCCAGCAGTCCTCAGGTGCTTGGTGAAAAACTGTTTTTT
>TRBJ1-2|TRBV6-5|-|-
CASLSQGEGYTF
TGTGCCAGCCTTTCGCAGGGTGAAGGCTACACCTTC
>TRBJ2-6|TRBV18|TRBD1|-
CASSPRGQSGANVLTF
TGTGCCAGCTCACCCAGGGGGCAATCTGGGGCCAACGTCCTGACTTTC